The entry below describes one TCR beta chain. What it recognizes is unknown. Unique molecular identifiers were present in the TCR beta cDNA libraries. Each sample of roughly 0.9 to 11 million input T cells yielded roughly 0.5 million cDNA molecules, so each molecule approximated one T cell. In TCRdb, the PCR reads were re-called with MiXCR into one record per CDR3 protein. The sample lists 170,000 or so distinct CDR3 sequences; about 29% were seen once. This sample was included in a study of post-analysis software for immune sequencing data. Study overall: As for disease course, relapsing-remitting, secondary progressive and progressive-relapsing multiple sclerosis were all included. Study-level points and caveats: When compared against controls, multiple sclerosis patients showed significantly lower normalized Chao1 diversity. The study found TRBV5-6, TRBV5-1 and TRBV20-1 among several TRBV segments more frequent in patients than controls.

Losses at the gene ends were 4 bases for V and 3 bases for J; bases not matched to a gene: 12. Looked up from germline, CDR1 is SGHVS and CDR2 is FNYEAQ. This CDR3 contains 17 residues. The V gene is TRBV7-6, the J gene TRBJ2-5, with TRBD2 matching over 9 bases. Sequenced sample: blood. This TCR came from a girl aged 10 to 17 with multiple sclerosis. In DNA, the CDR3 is TGTGCCAGCAGCTCTCGGACTAGCGAGAGGGCCAAAGAGACCCAGTACTTC. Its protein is CASSSRTSERAKETQYF.